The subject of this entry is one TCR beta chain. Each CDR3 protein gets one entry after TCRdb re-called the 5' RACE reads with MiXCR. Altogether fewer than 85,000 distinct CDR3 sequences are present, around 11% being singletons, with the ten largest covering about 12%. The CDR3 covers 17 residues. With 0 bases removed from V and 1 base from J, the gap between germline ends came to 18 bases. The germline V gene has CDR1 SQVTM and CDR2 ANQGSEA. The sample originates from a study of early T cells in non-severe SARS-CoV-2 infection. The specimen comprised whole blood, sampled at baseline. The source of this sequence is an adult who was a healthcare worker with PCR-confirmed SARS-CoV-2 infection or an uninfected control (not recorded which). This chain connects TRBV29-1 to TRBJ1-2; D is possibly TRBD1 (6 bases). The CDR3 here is CSVEDQVRGIRNYGYTF. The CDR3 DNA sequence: TGCAGCGTTGAAGATCAGGTCAGGGGAATCCGTAACTATGGCTACACCTTC. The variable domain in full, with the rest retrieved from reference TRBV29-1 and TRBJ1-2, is SAVISQKPSRDICQRGTSLTIQCQVDSQVTMMFWYRQQPGQSLTLIATANQGSEATYESGFVIDKFPISRPNLTFSTLTVSNMSPEDSSIYLCSVEDQVRGIRNYGYTFGSGTRLTVV.